The rows below give T cell receptor beta chains drawn from one sample of a study of a mutant IDH1 vaccine in newly diagnosed glioma. Assay used: immunoSEQ multiplex PCR; TCRdb lists only in-frame clones, some missing. The sample shows around 50,000 clones, approximately 90% of them seen only once. Antigens of these TCRs are unknown. This sample comprised PBMCs, obtained from a glioma patient whose treatment included an IDH1 peptide vaccine. The receptors come from a woman in her thirties or forties with glioma. The CDR3 runs from the conserved cysteine through the conserved F or W.

>TRBJ2-5|TRBV7-2
CASSRAGRGETQYF
>TRBJ1-2|TRBV30
CAWSPGEGNGYTF
>TRBJ2-7|TRBV20-1
CSALSGYEQYF
>TRBJ2-1|TRBV2
CASSDKHGSYNEQFF
>TRBJ2-3|TRBV4-1
CASSQLSGTDTQYF
>TRBJ2-3|TRBV30
CAWSPGQTNTDTQYF
>TRBJ2-1|TRBV5-6
CASSPPGRLLYNEQFF
>TRBJ2-3|TRBV5-1
CASSASGVTDTQYF
>TRBJ2-3|TRBV4-3
CASSLGGIDTQYF
>TRBJ2-2|TRBV4-1
CASSQGGGYTGELFF
>TRBJ2-5|TRBV6-9
CASSYCGGQETQYF
>TRBJ2-7|TRBV10-2
CASRDRGSSYEQYF
>TRBJ2-7|TRBV7-2
CASSLAFAGTYEQYF
>TRBJ1-5|TRBV6-5
CASSSYSNQPQHF
>TRBJ1-5|TRBV5-4
CASSLWGQPQHF
>TRBJ2-1|TRBV30
CAWSVGASGRGNEQFF
>TRBJ2-5|TRBV7-9
CASSQGMSSGGTQYF